The 5 T cell receptor beta chains presented below share a single source sample, sequenced in a study of cytomegalovirus exposure and HLA in healthy donors. Using immunoSEQ multiplex PCR, the repertoire was profiled, and TCRdb retains in-frame clones only, with some absent. The table has about 180,000 clones, roughly 89% seen once. The specimen sequenced was PBMCs. The receptors come from a woman between 25 and 40 years old in good health and CMV-seronegative.

A few counts support this clone. The chain carries TRBV2 and TRBJ1-2; the match to TRBD1 covers 7 bases. CDR1 is SNHLY, CDR2 FYNNEI, per germline. This CDR3 comprises 12 residues. The J segment lost 4 bases and the V segment lost 4 bases, leaving 0 bases of the junction unmatched. The CDR3 coding sequence is TGTGCCAGCAGTGGGGACAGCTATGGCTACACCTTC. This encodes CASSGDSYGYTF.

The chain is built from TRBV2 and TRBJ1-6; 9 bases line up with TRBD1. The length of the CDR3 is 16 residues. Germline-derived CDR1 and CDR2 are SNHLY and FYNNEI. J was trimmed by 7 bases and V by 6 bases; bases with no gene match: 10. This chain's CDR3 is CASRKTQGARNSPLHF. The CDR3 region has the DNA TGTGCCAGCAGAAAGACACAGGGGGCGCGAAATTCACCCCTCCACTTT. The full variable domain, completed using reference TRBV2 and TRBJ1-6, is EPEVTQTPSHQVTQMGQEVILRCVPISNHLYFYWYRQILGQKVEFLVSFYNNEISEKSEIFDDQFSVERPDGSNFTLKIRSTKLEDSAMYFCASRKTQGARNSPLHFGNGTRLTVT.

About this clone: Other nucleotide sequences from this sample produce the same CDR3. CDR3 in DNA: TGCGCCAGCAGCTTGGCGGGGATTGGCAATCAGCCCCAGCATTTT. Protein sequence: CASSLAGIGNQPQHF. The genes are TRBV5-1 and TRBJ1-5; D remains unclear. V lost 0 bases to trimming and J lost 2 bases, with 9 bases between them. The CDR3 contains 15 residues. The germline V gene encodes CDR1 SGHRS and CDR2 YFSETQ.

The chain employs TRBV28 and TRBJ1-5; 8 bases map to TRBD1. CDR1 is MDHEN, CDR2 SYDVKM, per germline. V gave up 10 bases and J gave up 6 bases; unmatched junction bases: 11. This CDR3 contains 14 residues. The CDR3 nucleotides are TGTGCCACCCTCGACAGGGGAGTTGGTCAGCCCCAGCATTTT. Translating gives CATLDRGVGQPQHF.

This chain links TRBV7-6 with TRBJ1-5; 10 bases match TRBD1. Germline V gene sequence: CDR1 SGHVS, CDR2 FNYEAQ. V trimming: 5 bases; J trimming: 3 bases; junction bases outside the gene matches: 4. The CDR3 consists of 15 residues. The CDR3 sequence: CASSLGTGDNQPQHF. In DNA form, the CDR3 reads TGTGCCAGCAGCCTAGGGACAGGGGACAATCAGCCCCAGCATTTT.